This TCR beta chain is drawn from a study of T cell responses to AZD1222 COVID-19 vaccine. Study background: Second-dose intervals of approximately 4 or approximately 12 weeks were pooled.

The assay was immunoSEQ multiplex PCR, and TCRdb's table has in-frame clones only and misses some. The sample holds 80,000 to 90,000 clones; around nine tenths are singletons and the top ten take approximately 2.1%. Study observations and caveats: When two AZD1222 doses had been given, Spike-specific TCR breadth and depth rose. Donors in the cohort were predominantly white British and more often female, and clonal diversity was possibly underestimated. There were repertoire samples only from the period after the peak T cell response.

Regarding this clone: What it binds is not known.

This CDR3 region has 13 residues. The V and J ends lost 6 bases and 2 bases respectively, with 12 bases between them. From germline, CDR1 is SQVTM and CDR2 ANQGSEA. This clonotype originated in an adult in good health. This sample comprised peripheral blood, obtained on day 0 of AZD1222 vaccination. This chain links TRBV29-1 with TRBJ2-3, with a tentative D call TRBD1 (5 bases). The CDR3: CSVRDRVTDTQYF. The CDR3 DNA reads as TGCAGCGTCCGCGACAGAGTCACAGATACGCAGTATTTT.